Each of the 15 T cell receptor beta chains below was sequenced from the same sample in a study of cytomegalovirus exposure and HLA in healthy donors. Primers for the PCR totalled 60 Vbeta and 13 Jbeta. Assay used: immunoSEQ multiplex PCR; TCRdb lists only in-frame clones, some missing. The table includes 200,000 or so clones, 77% detected once. The specimen was PBMCs. The receptors stem from a woman aged 25-40 years in good health and CMV-seropositive.

The chain combines TRBV6-4 with TRBJ1-2; D remains ambiguous. V gave up 8 bases and J gave up 4 bases, with 8 bases separating them. This CDR3 region has 11 residues. CDR1 is MRHNA and CDR2 is SNTAGT in the germline V gene. CDR3 residues: CASGGFYGYTF. The CDR3 DNA is TGTGCCAGCGGCGGGTTCTATGGCTACACCTTC.

The chain has TRBV25-1 and TRBJ1-1, with D unclear. The CDR3 runs to 13 residues. The V and J ends lost 1 base and 6 bases respectively, with 9 bases between them. Germline loops: CDR1 MGHDK, CDR2 SYGVNS. CDR3 protein: CASSESRAAEAFF. CDR3 nucleotides: TGTGCCAGCAGTGAATCGAGGGCGGCTGAAGCTTTCTTT.

This clone occurred once. The V and J genes are TRBV7-3 and TRBJ2-3; D gene unclear. The CDR3 totals 13 residues. V was cut by 6 bases and J by 2 bases, with 9 bases left in between. CDR1 is SGHTA, CDR2 FQGTGA, per germline. The CDR3 nucleotides are TGTGCCAGCAGTGAACAAGTCACAGATACGCAGTATTTT. Its protein is CASSEQVTDTQYF.

The chain employs TRBV30 and TRBJ2-2, with TRBD2 identical over 10 bases. Losses at the gene ends were 0 bases for V and 3 bases for J; bases not matched to a gene: 7. Per germline, CDR1 GTSNPN and CDR2 SVGIG (reference sequence). The CDR3 has 17 amino acids. The chain's CDR3 is CAWSVLGTSVYTGELFF. Written as DNA, the CDR3 is TGTGCCTGGAGTGTACTGGGGACTAGCGTCTACACCGGGGAGCTGTTTTTT.

The rearrangement joins TRBV7-2 to TRBJ2-2; 11 positions match TRBD2. J gave up 6 bases and V 4 bases, and 7 bases lay outside the gene matches. Germline-derived CDR1 and CDR2 are SGHTA and FQGNSA. The CDR3 length is 16 residues. The DNA for the CDR3 is TGTGCCAGCAGCTACGGACTAGCGGGCGGGGCCGGGGAGCTGTTTTTT. It encodes CASSYGLAGGAGELFF.

This chain connects TRBV19 to TRBJ1-5; no reliable D call. The CDR3 has 14 amino acids. The germline V gene has CDR1 LNHDA and CDR2 SQIVND (reference sequence). Between the trimmed V and J ends, which lost 3 bases and 4 bases, there was a span of 10 bases. The CDR3 DNA reads TGTGCCAGTAGTATCTGGGCAGTTAATCAGCCCCAGCATTTT. Encoded protein: CASSIWAVNQPQHF. The full variable domain, with the rest looked up from reference TRBV19 and TRBJ1-5, is DGGITQSPKYLFRKEGQNVTLSCEQNLNHDAMYWYRQDPGQGLRLIYYSQIVNDFQKGDIAEGYSVSREKKESFPLTVTSAQKNPTAFYLCASSIWAVNQPQHFGDGTRLSIL.

A note on this clone: Other DNA sequences in the same sample also yield this CDR3. V is TRBV27 and J is TRBJ1-1, with 10 positions matching TRBD1. The CDR3 covers 15 residues. CDR1 and CDR2 (germline): MNHEY, SMNVEV (reference sequence). V gave up 5 bases and J gave up 1 base; unmatched junction bases: 4. This CDR3 is CASSPWDRGNTEAFF. CDR3 sequence (DNA): TGTGCCAGCAGTCCCTGGGACAGGGGGAACACTGAAGCTTTCTTT.

V is TRBV5-4 and J is TRBJ1-6; D unclear. Germline V CDR1 and CDR2: SGHNT, YYREEE (reference sequence). The CDR3 extends over 15 amino acids. The V end lost 0 bases, the J end lost 4 bases, and 8 bases lay between the germline ends. CDR3 sequence: CASSLETFYNSPLHF. As DNA, the CDR3 is TGTGCCAGCAGCTTGGAGACATTTTATAATTCACCCCTCCACTTT.

The chain is built from TRBV29-1 and TRBJ1-2; D ambiguous. The CDR3 is 12 residues long. With 4 bases removed from V and 5 bases from J, the gap between germline ends came to 11 bases. CDR1 and CDR2 (germline): SQVTM, ANQGSEA. CDR3 in amino acids: CSVVGTFYGYTF. DNA of the CDR3: TGCAGCGTTGTGGGCACTTTTTATGGCTACACCTTC.

V usage is TRBV7-3 and J usage is TRBJ2-7; 9 nucleotides match TRBD1. The CDR3 sequence is 15 residues long. CDR1 and CDR2 from the germline V gene are SGHTA and FQGTGA. With 4 bases clipped from V and 6 bases from J, the junction kept 10 bases outside the gene matches. The CDR3 here is CASSSTGGAGSEQYF. In nucleotides, the CDR3 is TGTGCCAGCAGCTCTACAGGGGGCGCCGGGTCCGAGCAGTACTTC.

V is TRBV7-2 and J is TRBJ2-7; the D is unclear. The CDR3 runs to 16 residues. The germline V and J ends were trimmed by 5 bases and 0 bases, with 17 bases remaining between them. CDR1 is SGHTA and CDR2 is FQGNSA in the germline V gene. This CDR3 reads CASSPAAIKSSYEQYF. The CDR3 DNA reads as TGTGCCAGCAGCCCCGCGGCTATCAAAAGCTCCTACGAGCAGTACTTC.

J is TRBJ2-5 and V is TRBV10-3, with a tentative D call TRBD2 (6 bases). Germline V gives CDR1 ENHRY, CDR2 SYGVKD. This CDR3 spans 12 amino acids. Trimming took off 4 bases at V and 3 bases at J, with 6 bases between the two ends. This CDR3 is CAISGLEETQYF. CDR3 in DNA: TGTGCCATCAGTGGACTAGAAGAGACCCAGTACTTC.

V gene TRBV30 combines with J gene TRBJ1-1; possible D gene TRBD1, 6 bases. CDR3 length: 15 residues. The V gene lost 3 bases and the J gene lost 0 bases, with 14 bases spanning the gap. Germline loops: CDR1 GTSNPN, CDR2 SVGIG (reference sequence). CDR3 region: CAWRPHGQLNTEAFF. In DNA form, the CDR3 reads TGTGCCTGGAGACCTCACGGACAGCTGAACACTGAAGCTTTCTTT.

The gene calls are TRBV4-2 and TRBJ2-2; 7 bases map to TRBD1. Per germline, CDR1 LGHNA and CDR2 YNFKEQ. This CDR3 is built from 16 residues. V lost 2 bases, J lost 3 bases, and 6 bases stayed unmatched. CDR3 nucleotide sequence: TGTGCCAGCAGCCAACTAGGGACAGAATACACCGGGGAGCTGTTTTTT. Translation gives CASSQLGTEYTGELFF.

Note on this clone: The same CDR3 arises from other DNA sequences in this sample as well. The rearrangement links TRBV7-9 to TRBJ2-2, with D possibly matching TRBD1 (6 bases). Trimming took off 8 bases at V and 8 bases at J, with 15 bases between the two ends. The germline CDR1 and CDR2 sequences are SEHNR and FQNEAQ (reference sequence). This CDR3 is built from 13 residues. This CDR3 is CASGQGTTGELFF. For the CDR3, the DNA is TGTGCCAGCGGGCAGGGGACCACTGGGGAGCTGTTTTTT.